Described below is a single T cell receptor (beta chain) sequence and its context. The antigen is undetermined. The assay was immunoSEQ multiplex PCR, and TCRdb's table has in-frame clones only and misses some. The repertoire holds 2 million to 2.5 million clones, with 85% to 95% as singletons. The entry originates in a study of shared clonotypes between healthy human individuals. The study's findings and limits: Expectations were that clonotype sharing among donors would be affected by sequencing depth. Depth was large, yet rarefaction showed that sorted-subset sequencing was incomplete.

J gave up 6 bases and V 6 bases, and 7 bases lay outside the gene matches. This CDR3 has 14 amino acids. Germline V gives CDR1 MNHNY, CDR2 SVGAGI (reference sequence). Sequencing was carried out using naive CD4+ T cells from PBMCs. Indicated subset: CD45RA+ positively selected. The genes are TRBV6-6 and TRBJ2-3; 9 bases line up with TRBD1. The receptor comes from a man in his late teens or twenties in good health. Some clones in this sample may be carry-over from other donors' samples. In DNA, the CDR3 is TGTGCCAGCAGCCGAGGGACAGGGTCCGATACGCAGTATTTT. Encoded protein: CASSRGTGSDTQYF.